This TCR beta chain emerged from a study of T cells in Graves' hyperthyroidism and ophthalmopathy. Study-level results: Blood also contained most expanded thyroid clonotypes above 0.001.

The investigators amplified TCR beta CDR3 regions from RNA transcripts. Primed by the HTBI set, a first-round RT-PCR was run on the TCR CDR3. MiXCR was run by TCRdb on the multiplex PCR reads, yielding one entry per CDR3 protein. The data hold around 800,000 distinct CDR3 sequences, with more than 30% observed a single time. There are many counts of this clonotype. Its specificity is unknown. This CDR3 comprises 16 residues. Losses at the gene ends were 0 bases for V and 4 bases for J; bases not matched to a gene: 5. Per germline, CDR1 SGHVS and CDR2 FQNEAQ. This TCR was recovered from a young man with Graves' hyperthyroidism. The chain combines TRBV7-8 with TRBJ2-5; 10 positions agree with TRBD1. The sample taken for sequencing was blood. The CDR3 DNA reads TGTGCCAGCAGCTTAGCACCAGGGACAGGGGTAGAGACCCAGTACTTC. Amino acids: CASSLAPGTGVETQYF.